This T cell receptor (beta chain) was documented in a study of T cells expressing NK-cell markers. At the level of the study: Investigators obtained TCR beta repertoires from sorted CD3+CD56+NKG2C+, CD3+CD56+NKG2C- and CD3+CD56-NKG2C+ T cells.

UMIs were included in TCR beta cDNA generated by 5'RACE template switching. TCRdb reprocessed the 5' RACE reads, keeping one entry per CDR3 protein, no DNA. This sample's clone table lists about 410,000 distinct CDR3 sequences. This CDR3 contains 18 residues. The germline CDR1 and CDR2 sequences are SGHRS and YFSETQ. V gene TRBV5-1 combines with J gene TRBJ1-6; checking the TCRdb D call of TRBD1 is not possible without DNA. The sample comprised blood T cells: a sorted CD56 or NKG2C T cell subset, CD4+ or CD8+ T cells, or bulk PBMC T cells (not recorded which). The sequence was obtained from a woman aged 45-59 years in good health. CDR3 in amino acids: CASSEGREGGSYNSPLHF.